The 21 T cell receptor beta chains reported below all come from one sample, sequenced in a study of memory CD4+ T cells and cytomegalovirus serostatus (dated by TCRdb to about 2019). Library prep was done by the immunoSEQ multiplex PCR assay. In its TCRdb copy, this immuneACCESS table keeps in-frame sequences only and misses some clones. Where compared with another copy, unresolved V genes explain less than half of these, and the others have no known cause. In this sample the table shows approximately 45,000 clones, 79% of which occur a single time. In total, the top ten clones hold 0.95% to 1.2% of the sample. A FACSAria II was used to sort memory CD4+ T cells, defined as single viable CD3+CD4+CD8-CD45RO+ cells. Material for sequencing was memory CD4+ T cells from blood. Receptor source: an adult in good health and CMV-seronegative.

The chain employs TRBV30 and TRBJ1-5; D possibly corresponds to TRBD1 (5 bases). This CDR3 is 13 amino acids long. V was trimmed by 3 bases and J by 8 bases, leaving 14 bases between them. CDR1 is GTSNPN, CDR2 SVGIG, per germline (reference sequence). The CDR3 DNA sequence: TGTGCCTGGAGCAGGGCGTCCGGGGAGCCCCAGCATTTT. Translated, it gives CAWSRASGEPQHF.

This clone was seen a handful of times. Here the CDR3 reads CSGSQGEGNYGYTF. CDR3 nucleotides: TGCAGCGGCTCACAGGGGGAAGGGAACTATGGCTACACCTTC. V gene TRBV29-1 combines with J gene TRBJ1-2; TRBD1 agrees at 8 bases. The CDR3 contains 14 residues. Germline loops: CDR1 SQVTM, CDR2 ANQGSEA. V was pared by 7 bases and J by 2 bases, with 9 bases of the junction left unmatched.

The gene calls are TRBV7-8 and TRBJ2-5; tentatively, D is TRBD2 (6 bases). V was pared by 5 bases and J by 6 bases, with 16 bases between. Germline-derived CDR1 and CDR2 are SGHVS and FQNEAQ. The CDR3 is made up of 14 amino acids. The CDR3 loop reads CASSIMEGWKTQYF. The CDR3 coding sequence is TGTGCCAGCAGCATCATGGAGGGGTGGAAGACCCAGTACTTC. The full variable domain, its missing parts supplied by reference TRBV7-8 and TRBJ2-5, is GAGVSQSPRYKVAKRGQDVALRCDPISGHVSLFWYQQALGQGPEFLTYFQNEAQLDKSGLPSDRFFAERPEGSVSTLKIQRTQQEDSAVYLCASSIMEGWKTQYFGPGTRLLVL.

The CDR3, as DNA: TGTGCCAGCAGCATCAGCGGGGATCCCCAAGAGACCCAGTACTTC. It codes for CASSISGDPQETQYF. The V and J genes are TRBV11-2 and TRBJ2-5; 7 bases line up with TRBD2. This CDR3 is 15 amino acids long. V lost 5 bases and J lost 1; bases outside the gene matches: 7. CDR1 is SGHAT, CDR2 FQNNGV, per germline.

The V and J genes are TRBV5-6 and TRBJ2-7; D is unresolved. Per germline, CDR1 SGHDT and CDR2 YYEEEE. The CDR3 covers 13 residues. V was cut by 5 bases and J by 2 bases, with 11 bases left in between. The DNA of the CDR3 is TGTGCCAGCAGGACCTTATTAACCTACGAGCAGTACTTC. This encodes CASRTLLTYEQYF.

The CDR3 sequence is CASSSNRARNEKLFF. CDR3 sequence (DNA): TGTGCCAGCAGCTCGAACAGGGCCCGTAATGAAAAACTGTTTTTT. The chain uses TRBV7-9 and TRBJ1-4; D perhaps matches TRBD1 (6 bases). V was shortened by 4 bases and J by 4 bases, with 13 bases between the two germline ends. CDR1 and CDR2 (germline): SEHNR, FQNEAQ (reference sequence). This CDR3 has 15 amino acids. The whole variable domain, filled in from reference TRBV7-9 and TRBJ1-4, reads DTGVSQNPRHKITKRGQNVTFRCDPISEHNRLYWYRQTLGQGPEFLTYFQNEAQLEKSRLLSDRFSAERPKGSFSTLEIQRTEQGDSAMYLCASSSNRARNEKLFFGSGTQLSVL.

The table lists this clone with a count of one. A junction end diverges from the germline sequence, so it may reflect a read error. This chain connects TRBV7-7 to TRBJ2-5, with no clear D. This CDR3 has 15 residues. Germline V gene data show CDR1 as SSHAT and CDR2 as FNYEAQ (reference sequence). The CDR3 nucleotides are TGTGCTAGCAGCTTAGGTGGGTCGTACCAAGAGACCCAGTACTTC. This translates into CASSLGGSYQETQYF.

This sequence joins TRBV7-9 and TRBJ2-3; unclear D gene. CDR3 length equals 13 residues. Germline values: CDR1 SEHNR, CDR2 FQNEAQ (reference sequence). With 6 bases removed from V and 4 bases from J, the gap between germline ends came to 11 bases. The CDR3 sequence: CASSLQNADTQYF. Here the CDR3 DNA reads TGTGCCAGCAGTCTCCAGAACGCAGATACGCAGTATTTT.

The V call is TRBV4-3, the J call TRBJ1-1; the D gene is possibly TRBD1 (5 bases). The V and J ends lost 4 bases and 0 bases respectively, with 21 bases between them. The V gene's germline CDR1 is LGHNA and CDR2 YSLEER. The CDR3 spans 18 residues. Here the CDR3 DNA reads TGCGCCAGCAGCCTTCATTCCCCCGGGGGGAGCATGAACACTGAAGCTTTCTTT. Its translation: CASSLHSPGGSMNTEAFF.

The J gene is TRBJ1-2, the V gene TRBV15, with D unresolved. The CDR3 extends over 15 amino acids. CDR1 is LNHNV and CDR2 is YYDKDF in the germline V gene (reference sequence). V was cut by 3 bases and J by 3 bases, with 14 bases left in between. CDR3 in amino acids: CATSRGGGYDYGYTF. The CDR3 DNA reads TGTGCCACCAGCAGGGGAGGAGGTTATGACTATGGCTACACCTTC.

The V gene is TRBV19, the J gene TRBJ1-3, with D hard to call. The CDR3 loop spans 15 amino acids. The germline gives CDR1 LNHDA, CDR2 SQIVND (reference sequence). Trimming left V 2 bases short and J 0 bases short, with 8 bases between. The CDR3 spells CASSIQRFSGNTIYF. The CDR3 DNA is TGTGCCAGTAGTATACAGCGGTTCTCTGGAAACACCATATATTTT. Filled out from reference TRBV19 and TRBJ1-3, the complete variable domain reads DGGITQSPKYLFRKEGQNVTLSCEQNLNHDAMYWYRQDPGQGLRLIYYSQIVNDFQKGDIAEGYSVSREKKESFPLTVTSAQKNPTAFYLCASSIQRFSGNTIYFGEGSWLTVV.

DNA for the CDR3: TGCAGTGCTGGTCGGTATACGCAGTATTTT. Protein: CSAGRYTQYF. The rearrangement uses TRBV20-1 and TRBJ2-3; unclear D gene. Germline-derived CDR1 and CDR2 are DFQATT and SNEGSKA (reference sequence). This CDR3 comprises 10 residues. V was pared by 5 bases and J by 7 bases, with 7 bases between.

The chain recombines TRBV4-2 with TRBJ2-5, with TRBD2 matching 9 bases. The better agreement between TRBJ2-7 and the DNA end casts doubt on the J call. This CDR3 is 15 amino acids long. Looked up from germline, CDR1 is LGHNA and CDR2 is YNFKEQ. CDR3 bases: TGTGCCAGCAGCCAAGGGACTAGCGATATGTACGAGCAGTACTTC. As protein: CASSQGTSDMYEQYF.

The V and J genes are TRBV27 and TRBJ2-7; D is ambiguous. The length of the CDR3 is 15 residues. Trimming took 0 bases from V and 3 from J, leaving 12 bases between them. Germline CDR1 and CDR2: MNHEY and SMNVEV (reference sequence). The CDR3 DNA reads as TGTGCCAGCAGTTTATCTGGAAGGGTACTCTACGAGCAGTACTTC. Amino acids: CASSLSGRVLYEQYF.

This rearrangement joins TRBV6-1 to TRBJ2-7; D is ambiguous. The CDR3 spans 13 residues. The V gene's germline CDR1 is MNHNS and CDR2 SASEGT. Trimming took off 10 bases at V and 2 bases at J, with 15 bases between the two ends. CDR3 region: CATITTVTYEQYF. Written as DNA, the CDR3 is TGTGCCACCATTACGACGGTAACCTACGAGCAGTACTTC.

V and J are TRBV18 and TRBJ2-1, with D tentatively TRBD2 (5 bases). The CDR3 extends over 12 amino acids. The V gene's germline CDR1 is KGHSH and CDR2 LQKENI. The V gene lost 3 bases and the J gene lost 5 bases, with 5 bases spanning the gap. In DNA form, the CDR3 reads TGTGCCAGCTCACCGGGAGACAATGAGCAGTTCTTC. Residues: CASSPGDNEQFF.

This chain connects TRBV11-3 to TRBJ1-3, with 9 bases identical to TRBD1. The CDR3 loop spans 16 amino acids. Germline V CDR1 and CDR2: SGHNT, YENEEA. Unmatched junction bases numbered 6, after V lost 3 bases and J lost 3 bases. As DNA, the CDR3 is TGTGCCAGCAGCTTTGAGGGGACAGGGCGTGGAAACACCATATATTTT. Translated, it gives CASSFEGTGRGNTIYF.

The chain is built from TRBV9 and TRBJ2-1; 8 bases align to TRBD2. Germline V gene data show CDR1 as SGDLS and CDR2 as YYNGEE. The CDR3 sequence is 15 residues long. V shed 3 bases, J shed 7 bases, and the junction held 9 bases outside the gene matches. The CDR3 reads CASSGDPGLGNEQFF. CDR3 bases: TGTGCCAGCAGCGGGGATCCGGGACTAGGTAATGAGCAGTTCTTC.

The rearrangement links TRBV6-1 to TRBJ2-3; a possible D gene is TRBD2 (6 bases). The germline CDR1 and CDR2 sequences are MNHNS and SASEGT. With 5 bases removed from V and 1 base from J, the gap between germline ends came to 13 bases. This CDR3 has 15 residues. CDR3 in DNA: TGTGCCAGCAGTCCCGAGGAGCGGGGCACAGATACGCAGTATTTT. It codes for CASSPEERGTDTQYF.

V and J are TRBV4-2 and TRBJ2-5, with TRBD2 as a possible D gene (6 bases). The CDR3 spans 15 residues. Germline assignment: CDR1 LGHNA and CDR2 YNFKEQ. Trimming pared 4 bases from V and 0 bases from J, leaving 12 bases between. CDR3 region: CASSPASGDQETQYF. DNA for the CDR3: TGTGCCAGCAGCCCCGCCTCGGGGGACCAAGAGACCCAGTACTTC.

V and J are TRBV25-1 and TRBJ1-1; a possible D gene is TRBD1 (6 bases). Germline CDR1 reads MGHDK; CDR2 reads SYGVNS. V lost 5 bases to trimming and J lost 0 bases, with 13 bases between them. The CDR3 spans 15 residues. This CDR3 is CASSLRDTLNTEAFF. The CDR3, as DNA: TGTGCCAGCAGTCTTCGGGACACGTTGAACACTGAAGCTTTCTTT.